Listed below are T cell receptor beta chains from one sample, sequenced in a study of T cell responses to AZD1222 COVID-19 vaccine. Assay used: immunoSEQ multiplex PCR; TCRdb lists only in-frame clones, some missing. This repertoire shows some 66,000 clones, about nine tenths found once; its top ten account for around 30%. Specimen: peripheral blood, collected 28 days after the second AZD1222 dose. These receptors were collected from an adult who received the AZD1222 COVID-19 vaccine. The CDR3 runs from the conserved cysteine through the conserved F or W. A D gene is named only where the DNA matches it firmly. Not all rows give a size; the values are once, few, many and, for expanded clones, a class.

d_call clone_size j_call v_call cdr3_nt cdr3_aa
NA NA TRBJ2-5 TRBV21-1 TGTGCCAGCAGCAAAGCCTCTGGGGGGGTAAGAGAGACCCAGTACTTC CASSKASGGVRETQYF
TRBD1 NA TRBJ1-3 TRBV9 TGTGCCAGCAGCAAACAACAGGGGGCCGGAAACACCATATATTTT CASSKQQGAGNTIYF
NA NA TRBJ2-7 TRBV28 TGTGCCAGCAGCATGGTGGAGTACGAGCAGTACTTC CASSMVEYEQYF
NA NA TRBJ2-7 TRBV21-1 TGTGCCAGCAGCAAATCGGGCCGCCTGTACGAGCAGTACTTC CASSKSGRLYEQYF
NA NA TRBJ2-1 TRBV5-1 TGCGCCAGCAGCTTGGGCGGGACGGAAGATGAGCAGTTCTTC CASSLGGTEDEQFF
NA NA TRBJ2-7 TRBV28 TGTGCCAGCAGTTCAGGGGCCTACGAGCAGTACTTC CASSSGAYEQYF
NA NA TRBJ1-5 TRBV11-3 TGTGCCAGCAGCCCGGCCATGGGTGGCAATCAGCCCCAGCATTTT CASSPAMGGNQPQHF
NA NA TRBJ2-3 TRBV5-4 TGTGCCAGCACCCTTCAGGCGACAGACACAGATACGCAGTATTTT CASTLQATDTDTQYF
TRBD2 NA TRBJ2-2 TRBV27 TGTGCCAGCAGCCATGAGCGGGGTGGCGGGGAGCTGTTTTTT CASSHERGGGELFF
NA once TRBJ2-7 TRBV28 TGTGCCAGCAAGTTGGCGGGCCCATTATACGAGCAGTACTTC CASKLAGPLYEQYF
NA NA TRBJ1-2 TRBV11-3 TGTGCCAGCAGCTCGGACAGATATGGCTACACCTTC CASSSDRYGYTF
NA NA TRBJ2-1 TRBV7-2 TGTGCCAGCAGCAGGCGGGAAGCCTCCTACAATGAGCAGTTCTTC CASSRREASYNEQFF
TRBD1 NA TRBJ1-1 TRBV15 TGTGCCACCAGCACTCCGACAGGGTTAATACAAGCTTTCTTT CATSTPTGLIQAFF
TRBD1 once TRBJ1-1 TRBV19 TGTGCCAGTAGTATAGCCGGGACAGGGTCTTGGAACACTGAAGCTTTCTTT CASSIAGTGSWNTEAFF
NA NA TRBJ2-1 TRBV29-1 TGCAGCGTTGAAGATAGGGGAAATAGAGACAATGAGCAGTTCTTC CSVEDRGNRDNEQFF
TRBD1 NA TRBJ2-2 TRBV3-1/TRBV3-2 TGTGCCAGCAGCCGACAGGGGGGCACCGGGGAGCTGTTTTTT CASSRQGGTGELFF
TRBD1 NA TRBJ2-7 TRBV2 TGTGCCAGCAGTGAACCGACAGGGGGGAACTCCTACGAGCAGTACTTC CASSEPTGGNSYEQYF
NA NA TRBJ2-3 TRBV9 TGTGCCAGCAGCGGCGGGCCAGATACGCAGTATTTT CASSGGPDTQYF
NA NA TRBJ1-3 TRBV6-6 TGTGCCAGCAGTTACTCAGGGGGGCCTGGAAACACCATATATTTT CASSYSGGPGNTIYF
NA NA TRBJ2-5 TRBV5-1 TGCGCCAGCAGCTCAACCGGAAAAGAGACCCAGTACTTC CASSSTGKETQYF
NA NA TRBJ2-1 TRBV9 TGTGCCAGCAGCGTAGCTACTCGGATGAATGAGCAGTTCTTC CASSVATRMNEQFF
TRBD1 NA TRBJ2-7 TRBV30 TGTGCCTGGAGTAGGGACAGCCGAGGCGAGCAGTACTTC CAWSRDSRGEQYF
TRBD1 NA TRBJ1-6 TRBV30 TGTGCCTTAGACTCGGGACAGCAGAATTCACCCCTCCACTTT CALDSGQQNSPLHF
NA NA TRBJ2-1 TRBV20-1 TGCAGTGCTGGGGACTCCTATGAGCAGTTCTTC CSAGDSYEQFF
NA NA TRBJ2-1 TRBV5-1 TGCGCCAGCGGCCCCTCGGGACCTACCCTAGCCTCCTACAATGAGCAGTTCTTC CASGPSGPTLASYNEQFF
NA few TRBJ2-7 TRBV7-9 TGTGCCAGCAGCTTAAGCATCTCCTACGAGCAGTACTTC CASSLSISYEQYF
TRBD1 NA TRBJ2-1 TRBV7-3 TGTGCCAGCAGCTTAATGACAGGGGGCGAGAATGAGCAGTTCTTC CASSLMTGGENEQFF
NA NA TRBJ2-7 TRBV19 TGTGCCAGTAAGTCCACCTACAGGGCCTACGAGCAGTACTTC CASKSTYRAYEQYF
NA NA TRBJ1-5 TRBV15 TGTGCCACCAGCAGAGATAATACAGGGAGGGAGCCCCAGCATTTT CATSRDNTGREPQHF
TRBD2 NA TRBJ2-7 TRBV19 TGTGCCAGTAGTACGACTAGCCGGAGCTCCTACGAGCAGTACTTC CASSTTSRSSYEQYF
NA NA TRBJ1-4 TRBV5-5 TGTGCCAGCAGCCGAGAAAATCAAGTAAATGAAAAACTGTTTTTT CASSRENQVNEKLFF
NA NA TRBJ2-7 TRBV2 TGTGCCAGCAGGTCCGACAGTACCTACGAGCAGTACTTC CASRSDSTYEQYF
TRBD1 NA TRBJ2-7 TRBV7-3 TGTGCCAGCAGCTCTGGACAGGGAGGCGAGCAGTACTTC CASSSGQGGEQYF
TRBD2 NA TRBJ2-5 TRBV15 TGTGCCACCAGCAGAGAAAGAGTGGGAGGGCCGGAGACCCAGTACTTC CATSRERVGGPETQYF
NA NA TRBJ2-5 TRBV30 TGTGCCTGGAGTGTACGCAGGGTGGAGACCCAGTACTTC CAWSVRRVETQYF
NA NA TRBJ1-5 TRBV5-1 TGCGCCAGCAGCTGGGATCTGGGACAGCCCCAGCATTTT CASSWDLGQPQHF
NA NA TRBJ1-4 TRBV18 TGTGCCAGCTCACCAGTCGGGGCTGTGGAAAAACTGTTTTTT CASSPVGAVEKLFF
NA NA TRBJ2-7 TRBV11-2 TGTGCCAGCATCTGCCGCCCTAGCTCCTACGAGCAGTACTTC CASICRPSSYEQYF
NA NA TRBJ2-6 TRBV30 TGTGCCTGGAGTTTCAGCCTCCACGGGGCCAACGTCCTGACTTTC CAWSFSLHGANVLTF
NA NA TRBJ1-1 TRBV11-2 TGTGCCAGCAGCCTTGCGCTAGGAGGGACTGAAGCTTTCTTT CASSLALGGTEAFF
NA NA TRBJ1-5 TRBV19 TGTGCCGCAAACGAAAGGGAAAATCAGCCCCAGCATTTT CAANERENQPQHF
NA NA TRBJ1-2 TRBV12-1 TGTGCCAGCAGCTTTGCGGACACCACTAACTATGGCTACACCTTC CASSFADTTNYGYTF
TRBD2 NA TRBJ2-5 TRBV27 TGTGCCAGCAGCCCTCGGACTAGCGGCCCCCGGGAGACCCAGTACTTC CASSPRTSGPRETQYF
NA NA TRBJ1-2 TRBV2 TGTGCCAGCAGTGAACGGGGGATCTATGGCTACACCTTC CASSERGIYGYTF
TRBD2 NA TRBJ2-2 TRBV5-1 TGCGCCAGCAGCCCGATAGCGGGAGGGAGCACCGGGGAGCTGTTTTTT CASSPIAGGSTGELFF
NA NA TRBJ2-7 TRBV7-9 TGTGCCAGCAGCTTCATCGGCGAGCAGTACTTC CASSFIGEQYF
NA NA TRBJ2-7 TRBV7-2 TGTGCCAGCAGCTTAGGCGTTGACTACGAGCAGTACTTC CASSLGVDYEQYF